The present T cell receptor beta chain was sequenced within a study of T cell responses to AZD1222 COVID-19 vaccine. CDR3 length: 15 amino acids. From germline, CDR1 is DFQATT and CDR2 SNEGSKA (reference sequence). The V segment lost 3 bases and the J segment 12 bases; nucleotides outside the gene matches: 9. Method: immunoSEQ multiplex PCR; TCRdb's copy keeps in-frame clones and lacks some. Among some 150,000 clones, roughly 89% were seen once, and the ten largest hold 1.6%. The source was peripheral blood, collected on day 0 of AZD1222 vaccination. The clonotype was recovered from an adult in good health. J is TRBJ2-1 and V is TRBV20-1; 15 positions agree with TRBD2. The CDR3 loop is CSASVGLAGGLGQFF. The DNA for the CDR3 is TGCAGTGCTAGTGTCGGACTAGCGGGGGGGCTGGGGCAGTTCTTC.